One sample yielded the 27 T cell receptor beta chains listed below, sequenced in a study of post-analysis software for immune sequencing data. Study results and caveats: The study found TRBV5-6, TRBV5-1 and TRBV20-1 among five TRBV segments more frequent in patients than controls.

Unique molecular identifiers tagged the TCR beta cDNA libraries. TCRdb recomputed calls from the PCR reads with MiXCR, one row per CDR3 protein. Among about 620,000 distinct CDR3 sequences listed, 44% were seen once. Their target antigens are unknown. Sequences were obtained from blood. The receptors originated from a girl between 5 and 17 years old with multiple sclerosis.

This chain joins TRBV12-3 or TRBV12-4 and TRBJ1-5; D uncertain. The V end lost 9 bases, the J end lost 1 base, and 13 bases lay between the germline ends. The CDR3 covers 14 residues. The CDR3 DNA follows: TGTGCCAGTAGACAATCGAGCAGCAATCAGCCCCAGCATTTT. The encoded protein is CASRQSSSNQPQHF.

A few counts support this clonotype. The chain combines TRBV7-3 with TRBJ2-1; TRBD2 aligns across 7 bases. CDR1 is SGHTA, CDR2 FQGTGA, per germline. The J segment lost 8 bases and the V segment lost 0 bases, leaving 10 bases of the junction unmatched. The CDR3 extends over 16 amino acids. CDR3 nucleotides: TGTGCCAGCAGCTTAACGAGGCGACTAGCTTGCGATGAGCAGTTCTTC. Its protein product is CASSLTRRLACDEQFF.

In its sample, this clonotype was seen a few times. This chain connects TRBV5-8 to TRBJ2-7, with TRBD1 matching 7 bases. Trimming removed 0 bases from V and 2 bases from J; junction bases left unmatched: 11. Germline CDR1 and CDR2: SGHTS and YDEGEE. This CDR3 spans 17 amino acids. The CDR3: CASSLGFVPGGTYEQYF. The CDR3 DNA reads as TGTGCCAGCAGCTTGGGGTTCGTGCCAGGGGGAACCTACGAGCAGTACTTC.

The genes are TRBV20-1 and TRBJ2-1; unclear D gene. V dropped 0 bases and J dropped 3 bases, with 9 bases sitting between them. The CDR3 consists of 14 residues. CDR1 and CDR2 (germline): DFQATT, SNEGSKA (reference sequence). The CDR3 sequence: CSARDARNYNEQFF. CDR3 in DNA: TGCAGTGCTAGAGATGCTAGGAACTACAATGAGCAGTTCTTC.

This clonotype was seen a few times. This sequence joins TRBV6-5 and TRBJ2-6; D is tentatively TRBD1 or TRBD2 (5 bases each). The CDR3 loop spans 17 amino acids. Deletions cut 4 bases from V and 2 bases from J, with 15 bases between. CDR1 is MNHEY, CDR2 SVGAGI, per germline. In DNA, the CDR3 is TGTGCCAGCAGTTGGGACCCGGGGCTGGCTGGGGCCAACGTCCTGACTTTC. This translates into CASSWDPGLAGANVLTF.

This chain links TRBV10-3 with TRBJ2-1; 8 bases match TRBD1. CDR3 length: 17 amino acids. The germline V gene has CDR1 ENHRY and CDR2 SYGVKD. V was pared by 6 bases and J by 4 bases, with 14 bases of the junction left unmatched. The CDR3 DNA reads TGTGCCATCAGAAGCGACAGGGGTGACCCGGGGTACAATGAGCAGTTCTTC. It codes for CAIRSDRGDPGYNEQFF.

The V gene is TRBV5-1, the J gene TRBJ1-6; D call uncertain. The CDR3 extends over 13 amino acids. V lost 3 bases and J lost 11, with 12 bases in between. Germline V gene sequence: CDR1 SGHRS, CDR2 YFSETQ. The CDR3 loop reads CASSSDGETPLHF. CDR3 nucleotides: TGCGCCAGCAGCTCGGACGGGGAGACACCCCTCCACTTT. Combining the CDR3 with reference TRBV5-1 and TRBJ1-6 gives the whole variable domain KAGVTQTPRYLIKTRGQQVTLSCSPISGHRSVSWYQQTPGQGLQFLFEYFSETQRNKGNFPGRFSGRQFSNSRSEMNVSTLELGDSALYLCASSSDGETPLHFGNGTRLTVT.

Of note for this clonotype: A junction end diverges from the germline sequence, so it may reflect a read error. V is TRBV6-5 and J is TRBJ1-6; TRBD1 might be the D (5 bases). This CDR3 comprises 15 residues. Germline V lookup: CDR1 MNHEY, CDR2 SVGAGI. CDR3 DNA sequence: TGTGCCAGCAGCTACTCGTGGGGGTCTAATTCACCCCTCCACTTT. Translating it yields CASSYSWGSNSPLHF.

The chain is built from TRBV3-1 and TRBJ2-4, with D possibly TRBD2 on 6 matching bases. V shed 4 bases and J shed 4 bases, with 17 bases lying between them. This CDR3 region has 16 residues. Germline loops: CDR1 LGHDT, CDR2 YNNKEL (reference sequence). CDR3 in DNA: TGTGCCAGCAGCCGCCGGGATTTACTAGCTAAAAACATTCAGTACTTC. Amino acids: CASSRRDLLAKNIQYF.

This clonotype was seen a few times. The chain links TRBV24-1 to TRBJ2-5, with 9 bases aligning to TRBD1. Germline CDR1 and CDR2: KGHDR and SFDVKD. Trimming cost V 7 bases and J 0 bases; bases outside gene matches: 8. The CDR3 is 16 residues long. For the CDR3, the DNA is TGTGCCACCAGCACCCGGACAGGGGCGTACCAAGAGACCCAGTACTTC. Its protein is CATSTRTGAYQETQYF.

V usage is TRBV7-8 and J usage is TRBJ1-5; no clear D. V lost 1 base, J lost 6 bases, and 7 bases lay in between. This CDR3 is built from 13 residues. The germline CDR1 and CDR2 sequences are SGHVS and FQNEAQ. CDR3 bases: TGTGCCAGCAGCTTAGAAGAACGTCAGCCCCAGCATTTT. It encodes CASSLEERQPQHF.

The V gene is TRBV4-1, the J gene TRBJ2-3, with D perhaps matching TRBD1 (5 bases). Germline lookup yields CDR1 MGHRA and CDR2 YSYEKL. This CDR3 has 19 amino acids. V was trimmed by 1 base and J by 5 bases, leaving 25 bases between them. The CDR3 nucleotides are TGCGCCAGCAGCCAAGCTTATTCTTTTCGGCAGGGAAGGGGAGATACGCAGTATTTT. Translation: CASSQAYSFRQGRGDTQYF.

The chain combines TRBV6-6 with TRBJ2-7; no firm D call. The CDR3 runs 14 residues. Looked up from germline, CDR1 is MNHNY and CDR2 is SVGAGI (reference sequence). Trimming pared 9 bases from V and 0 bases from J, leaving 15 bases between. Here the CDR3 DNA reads TGTGCCAGTACCACCAGGCCTAACTCCTACGAGCAGTACTTC. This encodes CASTTRPNSYEQYF.

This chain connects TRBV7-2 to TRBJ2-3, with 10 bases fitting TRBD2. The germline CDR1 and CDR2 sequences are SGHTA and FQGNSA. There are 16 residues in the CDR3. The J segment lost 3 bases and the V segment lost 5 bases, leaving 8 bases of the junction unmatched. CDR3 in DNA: TGTGCCAGCAGCCCACGACTAGCGGGTCGAACAGATACGCAGTATTTT. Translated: CASSPRLAGRTDTQYF. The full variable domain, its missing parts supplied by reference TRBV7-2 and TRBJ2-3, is GAGVSQSPSNKVTEKGKDVELRCDPISGHTALYWYRQSLGQGLEFLIYFQGNSAPDKSGLPSDRFSAERTGGSVSTLTIQRTQQEDSAVYLCASSPRLAGRTDTQYFGPGTRLTVL.

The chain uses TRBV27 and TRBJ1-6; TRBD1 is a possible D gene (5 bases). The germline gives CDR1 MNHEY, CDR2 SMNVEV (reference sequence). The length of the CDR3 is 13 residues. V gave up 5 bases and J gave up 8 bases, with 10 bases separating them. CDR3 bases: TGTGCCAGCAGTGCAACGACAGATTCACCCCTCCACTTT. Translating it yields CASSATTDSPLHF.

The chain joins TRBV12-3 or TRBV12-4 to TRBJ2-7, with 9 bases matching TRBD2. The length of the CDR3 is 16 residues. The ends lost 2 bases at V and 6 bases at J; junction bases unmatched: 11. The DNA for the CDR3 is TGTGCCAGCAGTTTATTGGGGCGGGAGGGCCGCTTCGAGCAGTACTTC. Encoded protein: CASSLLGREGRFEQYF.

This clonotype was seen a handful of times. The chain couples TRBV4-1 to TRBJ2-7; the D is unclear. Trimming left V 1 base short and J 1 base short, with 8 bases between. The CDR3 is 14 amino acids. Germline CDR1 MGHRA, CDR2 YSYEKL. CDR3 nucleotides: TGCGCCAGCAGCCAAGTCCCGGATTCCTACGAGCAGTACTTC. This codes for CASSQVPDSYEQYF.

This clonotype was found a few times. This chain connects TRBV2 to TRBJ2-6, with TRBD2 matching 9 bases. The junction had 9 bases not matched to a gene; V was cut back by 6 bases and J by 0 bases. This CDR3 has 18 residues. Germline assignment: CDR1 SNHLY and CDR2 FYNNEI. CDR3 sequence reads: CASRSLAGSHSGANVLTF. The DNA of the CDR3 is TGTGCCAGCAGATCTCTAGCGGGGTCCCACTCTGGGGCCAACGTCCTGACTTTC.

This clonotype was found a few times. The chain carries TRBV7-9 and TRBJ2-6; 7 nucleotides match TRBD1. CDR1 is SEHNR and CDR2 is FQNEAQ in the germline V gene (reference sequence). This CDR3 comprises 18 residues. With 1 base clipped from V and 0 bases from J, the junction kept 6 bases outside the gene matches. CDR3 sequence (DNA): TGTGCCAGCAGCTTAGTACCAGGGGGATCCTCTGGGGCCAACGTCCTGACTTTC. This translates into CASSLVPGGSSGANVLTF.

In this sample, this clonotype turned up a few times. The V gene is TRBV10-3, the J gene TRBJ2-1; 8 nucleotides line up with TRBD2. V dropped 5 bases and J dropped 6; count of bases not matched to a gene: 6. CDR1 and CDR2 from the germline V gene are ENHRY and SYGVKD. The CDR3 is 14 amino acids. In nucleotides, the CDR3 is TGTGCCATCAGTACGGGGGGGCCGGGCAATGAGCAGTTCTTC. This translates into CAISTGGPGNEQFF.

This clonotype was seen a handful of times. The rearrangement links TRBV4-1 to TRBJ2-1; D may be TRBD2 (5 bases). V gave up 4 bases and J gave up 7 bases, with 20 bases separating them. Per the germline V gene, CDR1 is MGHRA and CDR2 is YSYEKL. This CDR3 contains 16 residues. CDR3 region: CASSLRGGLGKNEQFF. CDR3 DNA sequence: TGCGCCAGCAGCCTCCGAGGCGGGCTGGGGAAAAATGAGCAGTTCTTC.

CDR3 region: CAISESTSGIGTQYF. The CDR3 DNA reads TGTGCCATCAGTGAGTCGACTAGCGGGATTGGTACGCAGTATTTT. The chain joins TRBV10-3 to TRBJ2-3, with 11 nucleotides matching TRBD2. Germline V lookup: CDR1 ENHRY, CDR2 SYGVKD. The J segment lost 8 bases and the V segment lost 0 bases, leaving 4 bases of the junction unmatched. There are 15 residues in the CDR3.

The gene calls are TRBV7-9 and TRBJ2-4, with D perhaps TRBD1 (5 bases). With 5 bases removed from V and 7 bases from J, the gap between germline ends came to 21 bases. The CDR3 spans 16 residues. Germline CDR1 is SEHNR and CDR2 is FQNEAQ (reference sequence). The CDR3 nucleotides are TGTGCCAGCAGCCCCCGGTTCGGAGTCCAGGGCAACATTCAGTACTTC. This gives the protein CASSPRFGVQGNIQYF.

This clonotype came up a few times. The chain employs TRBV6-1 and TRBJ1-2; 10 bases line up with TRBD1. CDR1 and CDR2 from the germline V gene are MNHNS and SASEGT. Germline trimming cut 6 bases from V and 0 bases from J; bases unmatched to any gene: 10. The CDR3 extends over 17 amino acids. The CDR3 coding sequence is TGTGCCAGCAGACCCAGGACAGGGGGTTCAGCTAACTATGGCTACACCTTC. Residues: CASRPRTGGSANYGYTF.

The CDR3 DNA is TGCGCCAGCAGCTTTAAGGGAGGAGAAGACTATGGCTACACCTTC. Amino acid sequence: CASSFKGGEDYGYTF. The gene calls are TRBV5-1 and TRBJ1-2; D is uncertain. Germline values: CDR1 SGHRS, CDR2 YFSETQ. This CDR3 is built from 15 residues. Trimming left V 2 bases short and J 3 bases short, with 14 bases between.

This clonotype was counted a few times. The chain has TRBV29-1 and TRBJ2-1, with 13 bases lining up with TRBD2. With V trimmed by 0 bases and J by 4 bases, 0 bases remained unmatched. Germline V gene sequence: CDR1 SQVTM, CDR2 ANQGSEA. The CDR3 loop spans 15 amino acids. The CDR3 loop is CSVEETSGRYNEQFF. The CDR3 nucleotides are TGCAGCGTTGAAGAGACTAGCGGGAGGTACAATGAGCAGTTCTTC.

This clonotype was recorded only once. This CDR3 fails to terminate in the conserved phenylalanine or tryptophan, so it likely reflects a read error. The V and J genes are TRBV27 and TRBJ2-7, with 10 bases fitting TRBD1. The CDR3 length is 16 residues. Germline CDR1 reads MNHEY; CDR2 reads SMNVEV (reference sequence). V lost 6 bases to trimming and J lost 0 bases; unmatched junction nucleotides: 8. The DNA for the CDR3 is TGTGCCAGCAGACGACAGGGGGCGGCGGGCTCCTACGAGCAGTACTGC. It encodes CASRRQGAAGSYEQYC.